These 17 T cell receptor beta chains came from one sample sequenced in a study of cytomegalovirus exposure and HLA in healthy donors. TCRdb's copy holds only in-frame clones and misses some; the assay was immunoSEQ multiplex PCR. Of about 120,000 clones in the sample, 70% to 90% were seen once. Sequenced input: PBMCs. Receptors were obtained from a man younger than 35 in good health and CMV-seropositive.

The CDR3 region has the DNA TGTGCCAGCAGTTACGGGCCCAGCGGGTACGAGCAGTACTTC. Translated: CASSYGPSGYEQYF. The gene calls are TRBV6-5 and TRBJ2-7, with TRBD2 as a possible D gene (6 bases). V was trimmed by 2 bases and J by 4 bases, leaving 12 bases between them. CDR3 size: 14 residues. Germline CDR1 MNHEY, CDR2 SVGAGI.

This clone has only one observation. The rearrangement links TRBV10-3 to TRBJ2-3; 7 bases fit TRBD1. Per the germline V gene, CDR1 is ENHRY and CDR2 is SYGVKD. V was pared by 3 bases and J by 5 bases, with 8 bases of the junction left unmatched. The CDR3 consists of 15 residues. CDR3 nucleotides: TGTGCCATCAGTGACGACAGGGTTGGAGGAGATACGCAGTATTTT. This translates into CAISDDRVGGDTQYF.

V and J are TRBV27 and TRBJ2-1; D might be TRBD2 (7 bases). Between the trimmed V and J ends, which lost 4 bases and 4 bases, there was a span of 17 bases. This CDR3 spans 16 amino acids. Germline assignment: CDR1 MNHEY and CDR2 SMNVEV (reference sequence). CDR3 in amino acids: CASSSDAGGRYNEQFF. In DNA, the CDR3 is TGTGCCAGCAGTTCAGATGCCGGGGGGCGTTACAATGAGCAGTTCTTC.

CDR3 DNA: TGTGCCAGTCAACGGGACACTTCCACCTTC. Its protein product is CASQRDTSTF. The chain has TRBV19 and TRBJ1-2; maybe TRBD1 (6 bases). V was cut by 8 bases and J by 13 bases, with 14 bases left in between. Germline V gene lookup returns CDR1 LNHDA and CDR2 SQIVND (reference sequence). CDR3 length: 10 amino acids.

This clone has a handful of counts. The chain links TRBV5-4 to TRBJ1-6; TRBD1 matches at 7 bases. Trimming cost V 0 bases and J 5 bases; bases outside gene matches: 8. CDR3 length: 17 residues. The germline V gene encodes CDR1 SGHNT and CDR2 YYREEE (reference sequence). This chain's CDR3 is CASSLGGGTAHNSPLHF. The DNA for the CDR3 is TGTGCCAGCAGCTTGGGAGGGGGGACAGCACATAATTCACCCCTCCACTTT.

The genes are TRBV9 and TRBJ2-1, with 7 bases lining up with TRBD1. The CDR3 sequence is 12 residues long. CDR1 and CDR2 from the germline V gene are SGDLS and YYNGEE. V lost 2 bases and J lost 9; bases outside the gene matches: 2. Here the CDR3 reads CASSVTGAEQFF. The DNA for the CDR3 is TGTGCCAGCAGCGTTACAGGGGCTGAGCAGTTCTTC. The full variable domain, completed using reference TRBV9 and TRBJ2-1, is DSGVTQTPKHLITATGQRVTLRCSPRSGDLSVYWYQQSLDQGLQFLIQYYNGEERAKGNILERFSAQQFPDLHSELNLSSLELGDSALYFCASSVTGAEQFFGPGTRLTVL.

The rearrangement links TRBV19 to TRBJ1-5; 7 nucleotides agree with TRBD1. CDR1 and CDR2 from the germline V gene are LNHDA and SQIVND (reference sequence). V lost 4 bases to trimming and J lost 2 bases; unmatched junction nucleotides: 8. The CDR3 is made up of 16 amino acids. The DNA of the CDR3 is TGTGCCAGTAGTAATCGGGACAGTCCGCGCAATCAGCCCCAGCATTTT. It codes for CASSNRDSPRNQPQHF.

The chain carries TRBV5-4 and TRBJ2-2, with 7 bases identical to TRBD1. CDR3 size: 16 residues. Looked up from germline, CDR1 is SGHNT and CDR2 is YYREEE (reference sequence). V was clipped by 0 bases and J by 2 bases; unmatched bases: 4. The CDR3 reads CASSLGGTVNTGELFF. DNA of the CDR3: TGTGCCAGCAGCTTGGGAGGGACAGTTAACACCGGGGAGCTGTTTTTT.

V is TRBV5-4 and J is TRBJ1-2, with D tentatively TRBD1 (6 bases). This CDR3 comprises 14 residues. Trimming took 0 bases from V and 2 from J, leaving 8 bases between them. Germline V gene sequence: CDR1 SGHNT, CDR2 YYREEE (reference sequence). This CDR3 reads CASSLDRANYGYTF. The CDR3 coding sequence is TGTGCCAGCAGCTTGGACAGGGCGAACTATGGCTACACCTTC.

This rearrangement joins TRBV5-1 to TRBJ2-1; unclear D gene. V lost 4 bases, J lost 4 bases, and 15 bases lay in between. This CDR3 region has 15 residues. The V gene's germline CDR1 is SGHRS and CDR2 YFSETQ. The chain's CDR3 is CASSVVSGSYNEQFF. Here the CDR3 DNA reads TGCGCCAGCAGCGTAGTGTCAGGTTCTTACAATGAGCAGTTCTTC.

This clone has only a few counts. This chain connects TRBV29-1 to TRBJ2-1; D may be TRBD1 (6 bases). The V gene's germline CDR1 is SQVTM and CDR2 ANQGSEA. V lost 3 bases and J 6 bases, leaving 6 bases between the germline ends. This CDR3 is 11 amino acids long. CDR3 sequence reads: CSVDRGNEQFF. Here the CDR3 DNA reads TGCAGCGTTGACAGGGGCAATGAGCAGTTCTTC.

The V and J genes are TRBV6-5 and TRBJ1-1, with D uncertain. This CDR3 contains 12 residues. The ends were cut back, 4 bases at V and 2 bases at J, with 5 bases in the middle. Looked up from germline, CDR1 is MNHEY and CDR2 is SVGAGI. The CDR3 coding sequence is TGTGCCAGCAGTTCCCAAAACACTGAAGCTTTCTTT. It is translated as CASSSQNTEAFF.

This chain joins TRBV5-1 and TRBJ1-1, with D possibly being TRBD1 (5 bases). CDR3 length equals 13 residues. The germline V and J ends were trimmed by 1 base and 3 bases, with 7 bases remaining between them. The germline gives CDR1 SGHRS, CDR2 YFSETQ. The chain's CDR3 is CASSLWGYTEAFF. Written as DNA, the CDR3 is TGCGCCAGCAGCTTGTGGGGCTACACTGAAGCTTTCTTT.

The rearrangement links TRBV19 to TRBJ1-1; D is perhaps TRBD1 (6 bases). Trimming took off 9 bases at V and 2 bases at J, with 16 bases between the two ends. Per the germline V gene, CDR1 is LNHDA and CDR2 is SQIVND (reference sequence). The CDR3 is 14 residues long. CDR3 DNA: TGTGCCAGCATAACTGGACAGATTAACACTGAAGCTTTCTTT. Amino acids: CASITGQINTEAFF.

The genes are TRBV5-1 and TRBJ1-2; TRBD1 agrees at 8 bases. V was clipped by 2 bases and J by 0 bases; unmatched bases: 3. The length of the CDR3 is 15 residues. Germline loops: CDR1 SGHRS, CDR2 YFSETQ. The CDR3 reads CASSLDRGANYGYTF. As DNA, the CDR3 is TGCGCCAGCAGCTTAGACAGGGGAGCTAACTATGGCTACACCTTC.

This chain links TRBV6-4 with TRBJ2-7; tentative D call: TRBD1 (6 bases). The V end was cut by 8 bases, the J end by 10 bases, with 24 bases between. The CDR3 is 14 residues long. CDR1 MRHNA and CDR2 SNTAGT come from the germline V gene. The CDR3 protein is CASPIDRTLLQQYF. CDR3 bases: TGTGCCAGCCCCATTGACAGGACGCTCCTTCAACAGTACTTC.

The chain recombines TRBV27 with TRBJ2-3; 7 bases agree with TRBD1. This CDR3 is 15 amino acids long. Germline V gene lookup returns CDR1 MNHEY and CDR2 SMNVEV (reference sequence). V gave up 3 bases and J gave up 5 bases; unmatched junction bases: 8. The CDR3 here is CASSFILGGIDTQYF. In DNA, the CDR3 is TGTGCCAGCAGTTTTATTCTAGGGGGCATAGATACGCAGTATTTT.